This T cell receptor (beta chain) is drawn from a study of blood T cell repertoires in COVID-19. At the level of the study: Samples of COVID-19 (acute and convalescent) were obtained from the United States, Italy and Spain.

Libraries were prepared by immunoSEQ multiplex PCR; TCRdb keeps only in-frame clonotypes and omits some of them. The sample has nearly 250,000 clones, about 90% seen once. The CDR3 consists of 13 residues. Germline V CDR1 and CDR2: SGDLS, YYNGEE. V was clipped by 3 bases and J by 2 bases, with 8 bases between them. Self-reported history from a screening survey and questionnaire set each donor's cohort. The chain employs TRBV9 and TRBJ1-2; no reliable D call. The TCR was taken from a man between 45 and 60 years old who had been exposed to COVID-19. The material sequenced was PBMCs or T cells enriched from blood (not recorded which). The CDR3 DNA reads TGTGCCAGCAGCGAGCAAAAGAACTATGGCTACACCTTC. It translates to CASSEQKNYGYTF.